This T cell receptor beta chain was sequenced during a study of blood T cell repertoires in COVID-19. For the study at large: COVID-19 samples collected from the United States, Italy and Spain covered acute and convalescent phases. T cells, B-cell-depleted T cells, or PBMCs provided the cDNA or gDNA that served as material.

In the source study's methods: Reference gene primer amplification yielded estimated nucleated cell counts. The assay was immunoSEQ multiplex PCR, and TCRdb's table has in-frame clones only and misses some. V and J calls and clone size are copied from that table; D and trimming were computed from the DNA. The sample shows about 98,000 clones, roughly 86% of them seen only once. The sample comprised peripheral blood. This receptor was identified in a man aged 50 to 60 with acute or convalescent COVID-19.

CDR3: CASRRTGRNTEAFF. The DNA for the CDR3 is TGTGCCAGCAGGCGGACAGGGCGGAACACTGAAGCTTTCTTT. V usage is TRBV5-5 and J usage is TRBJ1-1; 8 bases are a match to TRBD1. Germline V gene lookup returns CDR1 SGHKS and CDR2 YYEKEE (reference sequence). This CDR3 has 14 residues. Trimming removed 5 bases from V and 1 base from J; junction bases left unmatched: 4.